Sequencing of this T cell receptor (beta chain) was carried out in a study of regulatory T cells in long-lasting Graves disease. The CDR3 spans 14 residues. Germline loops: CDR1 SEHNR, CDR2 FQNEAQ (reference sequence). V lost 1 base and J lost 3, with 9 bases in between. Time point given: newly diagnosed GD, antithyroid drugs for less than 3 months. Generation of the TCR library employed RNA extracted from PBMCs. Criteria from the American Thyroid Association guidelines were applied to diagnose Graves' disease. This clonotype was seen a few times. Its antigen is undetermined. Study-level results: The study found persistent patients shared more public clonotypes (about 3,000) than new patients (about 890).

HTBI primers from iRepertoire and Arm-PCR of CDR3 regions yielded the TCR beta libraries. TCRdb re-analysed the multiplex PCR reads in MiXCR, keeping a single row per CDR3 protein. The table shows about 540,000 distinct CDR3 sequences, with approximately 15% occurring only once. This sample was also put to use in a study of T cells in Graves' hyperthyroidism and ophthalmopathy. As that study records: First-round RT-PCR with HTBI primers amplified the TCR CDR3 region.

V usage is TRBV7-9 and J usage is TRBJ1-2; maybe TRBD1 (6 bases). The clonotype comes from a man aged 25-40 years with Graves disease. This specimen was peripheral blood mononuclear cells (PBMCs), taken at new diagnosis, from a patient treated with antithyroid drugs. CDR3 residues: CASSLGGQYYGYTF. The CDR3 DNA follows: TGTGCCAGCAGCTTAGGGGGGCAGTACTATGGCTACACCTTC. Together with reference TRBV7-9 and TRBJ1-2, the CDR3 gives the full variable domain: DTGVSQNPRHKITKRGQNVTFRCDPISEHNRLYWYRQTLGQGPEFLTYFQNEAQLEKSRLLSDRFSAERPKGSFSTLEIQRTEQGDSAMYLCASSLGGQYYGYTFGSGTRLTVV.